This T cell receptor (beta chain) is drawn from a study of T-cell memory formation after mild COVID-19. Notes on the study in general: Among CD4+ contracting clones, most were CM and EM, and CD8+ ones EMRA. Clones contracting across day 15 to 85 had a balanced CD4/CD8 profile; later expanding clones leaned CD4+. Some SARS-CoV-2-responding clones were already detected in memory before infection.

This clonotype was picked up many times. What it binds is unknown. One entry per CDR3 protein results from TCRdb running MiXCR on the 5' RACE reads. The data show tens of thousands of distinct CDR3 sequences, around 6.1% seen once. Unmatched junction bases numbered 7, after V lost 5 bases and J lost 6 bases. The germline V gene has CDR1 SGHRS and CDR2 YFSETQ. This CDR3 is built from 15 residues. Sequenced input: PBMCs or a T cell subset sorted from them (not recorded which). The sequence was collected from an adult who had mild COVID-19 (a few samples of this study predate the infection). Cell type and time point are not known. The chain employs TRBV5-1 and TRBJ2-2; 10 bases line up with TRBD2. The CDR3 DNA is TGCGCCAGCAGTTGGGCCGGGACTAGCGCCGGGGAGCTGTTTTTT. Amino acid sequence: CASSWAGTSAGELFF.